What follows are 10 T cell receptor beta chains derived from one specimen sequenced in a study of beta chain features in type 1 diabetes. cDNA synthesis used the whole RNA isolate, giving expressed TCRB sequences. TCRdb's copy holds only in-frame clones and misses some; the assay was immunoSEQ multiplex PCR. The table lists approximately 160,000 clones, roughly 8.1% of them singletons, with approximately 0.65% in the top ten. The material sequenced was central memory CD4+ T cells from blood. The source is a man aged 18 to 29 in good health.

This clone was seen a few times. This rearrangement joins TRBV5-6 to TRBJ2-7; 9 bases match TRBD1. The CDR3 runs to 14 residues. Looked up from germline, CDR1 is SGHDT and CDR2 is YYEEEE. The ends lost 3 bases at V and 6 bases at J; junction bases unmatched: 7. CDR3 in amino acids: CASSSGQGRGEQYF. The CDR3 DNA follows: TGTGCCAGCAGCTCGGGACAGGGAAGGGGCGAGCAGTACTTC.

CDR3 nucleotides: TGTGCCAGCAGTTTCGAACGCGAGAACACTGAAGCTTTCTTT. It translates to CASSFERENTEAFF. This rearrangement joins TRBV28 to TRBJ1-1; D remains unclear. This CDR3 region has 14 residues. The germline V gene encodes CDR1 MDHEN and CDR2 SYDVKM. The ends were cut back, 3 bases at V and 1 base at J, with 9 bases in the middle.

This clone was detected a few times. The V call is TRBV2, the J call TRBJ2-7, with 10 nucleotides matching TRBD1. Trimming removed 8 bases from V and 9 bases from J; junction bases left unmatched: 13. The CDR3 loop spans 14 amino acids. The germline gives CDR1 SNHLY, CDR2 FYNNEI. The CDR3 region has the DNA TGTGCCAGCCTCTCGGGACAGGGGTATTTCGGGCAGTACTTC. Translation gives CASLSGQGYFGQYF.

This clone has a count of ten or more. The V call is TRBV30, the J call TRBJ2-4; no clear D gene. V lost 2 bases and J lost 10, with 12 bases in between. The CDR3 totals 12 residues. Germline values: CDR1 GTSNPN, CDR2 SVGIG (reference sequence). CDR3 residues: CAWSPPGRIQYF. DNA for the CDR3: TGTGCCTGGAGTCCTCCAGGTAGAATTCAGTACTTC.

V gene TRBV7-2 combines with J gene TRBJ1-2, with 9 bases matching TRBD1. The V and J ends lost 5 bases and 5 bases, in that order; junction bases with no gene match: 6. Per the germline V gene, CDR1 is SGHTA and CDR2 is FQGNSA. The CDR3 sequence is 14 residues long. DNA for the CDR3: TGTGCCAGCAGCCGGGGACAGGGCAGTTATGGCTACACCTTC. Translated: CASSRGQGSYGYTF.

This clone was seen only a few times. The chain links TRBV29-1 to TRBJ2-2; TRBD2 aligns across 13 bases. Germline values: CDR1 SQVTM, CDR2 ANQGSEA. Trimming took 6 bases from V and 1 from J; bases not matched to a gene: 5. The length of the CDR3 is 16 residues. CDR3 sequence (DNA): TGCAGCGTGCGACTAGCGGGAGGTCGGAACACCGGGGAGCTGTTTTTT. Protein: CSVRLAGGRNTGELFF.

A few counts support this clone. V gene TRBV2 combines with J gene TRBJ1-1; possible D gene TRBD1, 6 bases. V was trimmed by 4 bases and J by 11 bases, leaving 17 bases between them. This CDR3 comprises 13 residues. Germline CDR1 and CDR2: SNHLY and FYNNEI. The DNA for the CDR3 is TGTGCCAGCAGTGTCGCAGGGGAAGGTGGCGCTTTCTTT. The encoded protein is CASSVAGEGGAFF.

J is TRBJ2-1 and V is TRBV7-6; a weak D match, TRBD1 (6 bases). The germline gives CDR1 SGHVS, CDR2 FNYEAQ. The V end was cut by 1 base, the J end by 7 bases, with 8 bases between. This CDR3 is built from 13 residues. CDR3 loop: CASSLDRVNEQFF. In nucleotides, the CDR3 is TGTGCCAGCAGCTTAGACAGGGTGAATGAGCAGTTCTTC.

The gene calls are TRBV7-2 and TRBJ2-7; 10 positions agree with TRBD2. Germline CDR1 SGHTA, CDR2 FQGNSA. The CDR3 sequence is 15 residues long. The V gene end was trimmed by 5 bases and the J gene end by 2 bases; junction bases not matched to a gene: 6. CDR3 in amino acids: CASSPTSGQTYEQYF. The CDR3 region has the DNA TGTGCCAGCAGCCCGACTAGCGGGCAGACCTACGAGCAGTACTTC.

This clone was seen only a few times. The V and J genes are TRBV7-2 and TRBJ1-2; no definite D call. Germline lookup yields CDR1 SGHTA and CDR2 FQGNSA. V lost 5 bases, J lost 8 bases, and 12 bases lay in between. The CDR3 loop spans 12 amino acids. The chain's CDR3 is CASSLLSGGYTF. For the CDR3, the DNA is TGTGCCAGCAGCCTTTTATCAGGAGGCTACACCTTC. The whole variable domain, filled in from reference TRBV7-2 and TRBJ1-2, reads GAGVSQSPSNKVTEKGKDVELRCDPISGHTALYWYRQSLGQGLEFLIYFQGNSAPDKSGLPSDRFSAERTGGSVSTLTIQRTQQEDSAVYLCASSLLSGGYTFGSGTRLTVV.